The entry below describes one TCR beta chain. The sample belongs to a study of blood T cell repertoires in COVID-19. Germline V gene data show CDR1 as SQVTM and CDR2 as ANQGSEA. V lost 4 bases and J lost 12; bases outside the gene matches: 8. This CDR3 has 13 amino acids. Generated by immunoSEQ multiplex PCR, the TCRdb table keeps only in-frame clones and is missing some. The sample includes about 190,000 clones, about 88% seen only once; the top ten take around 5%. Sequencing used peripheral blood. The TCR comes from a woman aged 80 or older with acute or convalescent COVID-19. The chain combines TRBV29-1 with TRBJ2-1; 11 bases are shared with TRBD1. The CDR3 spells CSVGTGGQPGQFF. The DNA for the CDR3 is TGCAGCGTTGGGACAGGGGGCCAGCCGGGGCAGTTCTTC.